This TCR beta chain came from a study of lymphopenia after photon versus proton radiotherapy (dated by TCRdb to the late 2010s). A note on the overall study: Photon and proton radiation therapy were compared by the study for their immunological effects in patients with gastrointestinal tumors who developed high-grade lymphopenia. The roughly 18 patients in the cohort had gastrointestinal tumors, were treated with either photon or proton therapy, and subsequently developed lymphopenia. The goal of the study was to describe how the two radiation modalities differ in their effects on the immune system. Study-wide conclusions, independent of this receptor: The survival association was examined only in patients who died, and the authors described better survival with proton therapy as a possibility, not as a demonstrated result. Among patients across the cohort who died, overall survival time showed an inverse correlation with a larger post-nadir drop in TCR diversity. After the lymphocyte count nadir, photon-treated repertoires showed oligoclonal expansion, especially of CD8+ Temra cells, which drove the drop in diversity. During treatment, patients who received photon therapy lost naive T cells and TCR diversity and gained effector/memory populations, whereas patients who received proton therapy remained relatively stable.

As regards this clone: The antigen it binds to is not known. No base qualities exist here, and no much larger clone lies one base off it.

Library method: the immunoSEQ multiplex PCR assay. Deep sequencing of rearranged TCR beta loci, alongside multiparametric flow cytometry, was used to profile T cell repertoires. Drawn from immuneACCESS, this table holds only the in-frame rearrangements with V and J called that TCRdb kept. Clones are partly lost; checked studies trace under half to an unresolved V gene and leave the rest unexplained. The sample contains around 20,000 clones, around nine tenths of them found a single time. 11% of the sample rests with the top ten. CDR1 SGHRS and CDR2 YFSETQ were looked up in the germline V gene. The germline ends are 5 bases apart after V is trimmed by 0 bases and J by 5 bases. The cysteine opens and the phenylalanine closes a CDR3 of 13 amino acids. Just CDR3 DNA is preserved here, 39 bases in frame from base 1.

The sample here was peripheral blood, taken from a patient treated with proton-based radiotherapy. The receptor was derived from a man older than 75 with esophageal cancer. The V and J genes are TRBV5-1 and TRBJ1-4, with an unclear D gene assignment. The CDR3 protein sequence reads: CASSLGLNEKLFF. The DNA is TGCGCCAGCAGCTTGGGTCTGAATGAAAAACTGTTTTTT.